This T cell receptor (beta chain) stems from a study of CD8 T cells in Susac syndrome (dated by TCRdb to the late 2010s). A note on the overall study: The study used repertoire sequencing to test whether antigen drove CD8+ T cell activation and differentiation in Susac syndrome. The clonality of the CD8+ T cell repertoire was compared across 11 to 12 healthy donors, roughly 14 Susac syndrome patients and under 19 multiple sclerosis patients. The paper as a whole reports these results and caveats: The number of individuals in the TCR sequencing and HLA analysis was acknowledged as relatively small.

A word on this clonotype: There is no known antigen for this receptor. Per-base quality was not reported, and no clone a single base away is much larger than it.

Based on the germline V gene, the CDR1 and CDR2 sequences are SGDLS and YYNGEE. The CDR3 covers 15 residues, taking in both the cysteine and the phenylalanine. The sequence is cut down to CDR3 DNA, 45 bases in frame from base 1. From V the trimming removes 4 bases and from J it removes 2 bases, while the gene matches leave 4 bases of the junction unaccounted for. RNA was extracted using the RNeasy kit, and roughly 0.45 to 1 microgram was reverse transcribed with random hexamers. The immunoSEQ multiplex PCR assay, covering 54 Vbeta and 13 Jbeta segments, was used to amplify TCR beta CDR3 regions. To correct PCR amplification bias, a synthetic template baseline was used for both primer optimization and computational correction. The authors' pipeline ran thus. Reads were annotated to V, D and J genes per IMGT and analyzed with immunoSEQ Analyzer, keeping only productive sequences. Clonality was calculated as one minus the Shannon entropy normalized by log2 of the number of productive unique sequences. Public and private clones were assessed among the 100 most prevalent clones of each patient and control. Clones were defined as Susac-specific when absent from the healthy and MS cohorts, from approximately 970 published viral clones and from other ImmuneACCESS disease sequences. TCRdb trimmed public reads at Q25 via fastp, called clones via MiXCR and kept in-frame beta chains. Merged by CDR3 protein, the rows form single entries marked with the most common genes and DNA. The V and J calls here are based on TCRdb, not the publication. The sample table shows 80,000 to 90,000 distinct CDR3 sequences, and over 85% are seen once. The ten largest make up roughly 0.32% of the sample.

Peripheral blood CD8+ and CD4+ T cells from healthy donors, Susac syndrome patients and multiple sclerosis patients were profiled using high-throughput TCR beta sequencing. Healthy donors were age- and sex-matched controls. Bulk CD8+ and CD4+ T cells were purified by magnetic negative isolation, whereas CD8+ TEMRA cells were enriched by FACS. Blood was drawn into EDTA tubes, processed within 24 hours, and PBMCs were isolated by density gradient centrifugation. PBMCs intended for TCR sequencing were frozen in liquid nitrogen and were later thawed in a 37 degrees C water bath. The sorted or isolated CD4+, CD8+ and CD8+ TEMRA cells reached a purity of at least 90%.

Recombination joined TRBV9 with TRBJ2-1, with 9 bases aligning to TRBD1. This TCR was sampled from a human donor in good health. The specimen sequenced was CD8+ T cells from PBMCs. DNA sequence: TGTGCCAGCAGCATCGGGACAGGGACCTACAATGAGCAGTTCTTC. It translates as CASSIGTGTYNEQFF.